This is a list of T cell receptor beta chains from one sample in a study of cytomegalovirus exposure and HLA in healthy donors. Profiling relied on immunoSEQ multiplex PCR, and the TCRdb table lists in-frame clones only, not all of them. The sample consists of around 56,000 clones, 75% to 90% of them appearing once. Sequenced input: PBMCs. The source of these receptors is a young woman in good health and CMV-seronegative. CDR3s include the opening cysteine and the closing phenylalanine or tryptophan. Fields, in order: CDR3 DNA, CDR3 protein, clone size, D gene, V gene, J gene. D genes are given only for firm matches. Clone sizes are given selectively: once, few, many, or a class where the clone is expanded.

TGTGCCAGCAGGGGGGGACTAGCCGAAGAGACCCAGTACTTC	CASRGGLAEETQYF	NA	TRBD2	TRBV5-4	TRBJ2-5
TGTGCCAGCAGTGAAAGGACAGGCTCCTACAATGAGCAGTTCTTC	CASSERTGSYNEQFF	many	TRBD1	TRBV6-1	TRBJ2-1
TGTGCCAGCAGCTTGCAAGGCGGGCCCTACGAGCAGTACTTC	CASSLQGGPYEQYF	NA	NA	TRBV7-9	TRBJ2-7
TGTGCCAGCAGCTTCGGTCCGCACACTGAAGCTTTCTTT	CASSFGPHTEAFF	NA	NA	TRBV7-6	TRBJ1-1
TGTGCCAGCACGGGACAGGGGCGTTTGGAACTGTTTTTT	CASTGQGRLELFF	NA	TRBD1	TRBV2	TRBJ1-4
TGTGCCAGCAGTTTCAGGGGGCTCGCGAGCTACACCTTC	CASSFRGLASYTF	NA	TRBD1	TRBV28	TRBJ1-2
TGCGCCAGCAGCCAACAACCGGGACTAGCGAATAAAGATACGCAGTATTTT	CASSQQPGLANKDTQYF	NA	TRBD2	TRBV4-3	TRBJ2-3
TGTGCCAGTAGTACCCCCCCTAGCGGGGGCCGCAATGAGCAGTTCTTC	CASSTPPSGGRNEQFF	NA	TRBD2	TRBV19	TRBJ2-1
TGTGCCAGCAGGGTGGGACGGGGGAGCAATCAGCCCCAGCATTTT	CASRVGRGSNQPQHF	NA	NA	TRBV2	TRBJ1-5
TGTGCCAGCAGCTCCGGACAGCTATACAATGAAAAACTGTTTTTT	CASSSGQLYNEKLFF	NA	NA	TRBV13	TRBJ1-4
TGTGCCAGCAGCCACGACAGAGCCTACGAGCAGTACTTC	CASSHDRAYEQYF	NA	NA	TRBV16	TRBJ2-7
TGCGCCAGCAGCCTATCGGGACTCCCAGACGGGGAGCTGTTTTTT	CASSLSGLPDGELFF	NA	NA	TRBV4-1	TRBJ2-2
TGTGCCAGCAGGCGGGACTTATACACAGATACGCAGTATTTT	CASRRDLYTDTQYF	NA	NA	TRBV2	TRBJ2-3
TGTGCCTGGAGTCGGGATAGCTATGGCTACACCTTC	CAWSRDSYGYTF	once	NA	TRBV30	TRBJ1-2
TGTGCCAGCAGCCCCGGGGGAGGAGCCCCCTACGAGCAGTACTTC	CASSPGGGAPYEQYF	NA	NA	TRBV5-4	TRBJ2-7
TGTGCCAGCAGGGAGCCGCAATTCAATAATGAAAAACTGTTTTTT	CASREPQFNNEKLFF	once	NA	TRBV2	TRBJ1-4
TGTGCCAGCAGCTTAGTCGGGAGGTCGCACCGCTCTGGAAACACCATATATTTT	CASSLVGRSHRSGNTIYF	once	NA	TRBV11-1	TRBJ1-3
TGTGCCAGCAGCTTGGGACTAGCAAATACGCAGTATTTT	CASSLGLANTQYF	NA	TRBD2	TRBV5-5	TRBJ2-3
TGTGCCAGCAGTAAATTCCGGGACACTAATAATTCACCCCTCCACTTT	CASSKFRDTNNSPLHF	NA	NA	TRBV27	TRBJ1-6
TGTGCCACCACAAAGGGGGGGGGCTCCTACAATGAGCAGTTCTTC	CATTKGGGSYNEQFF	NA	NA	TRBV28	TRBJ2-1
TGTGCCAGCAGTTTCCCCCCGGGGGGCTCGAGGGTAGGCTACGAGCAGTACTTC	CASSFPPGGSRVGYEQYF	NA	NA	TRBV28	TRBJ2-7
TGTGCCAGCAGCCAGAGCGGGGGAAACACCGGGGAGCTGTTTTTT	CASSQSGGNTGELFF	NA	TRBD2	TRBV6-1	TRBJ2-2
TGTGCCAGCAGCACTAGCGGGGGTTCCTACAATGAGCAGTTCTTC	CASSTSGGSYNEQFF	NA	TRBD2	TRBV11-1	TRBJ2-1
TGTGCCAGCAGCCAAGAAGGGCAGGGTCAGCCCCAGCATTTT	CASSQEGQGQPQHF	NA	NA	TRBV4-2	TRBJ1-5
TGTGCCAGCAGTACCGCGCGGGATACGCAGTATTTT	CASSTARDTQYF	once	NA	TRBV6-5	TRBJ2-3
TGTGCCAGCAGTACGACAGGGCAGAGCTTCTATAATTCACCCCTCCACTTT	CASSTTGQSFYNSPLHF	NA	TRBD1	TRBV2	TRBJ1-6
TGTGCCAGCAGCCAAGTTGAGTCCGGGGAGCTGTTTTTT	CASSQVESGELFF	NA	NA	TRBV14	TRBJ2-2